Listed below are T cell receptor beta chains from one sample, sequenced in a study of a mutant IDH1 vaccine in newly diagnosed glioma. The assay was immunoSEQ multiplex PCR, and TCRdb's table has in-frame clones only and misses some. This sample has roughly 60,000 clones, with roughly 81% found just once. These receptors have no identified antigens. Source: PBMCs, taken from a glioma patient whose treatment included an IDH1 peptide vaccine. These receptors were taken from a man aged 30-40 years with glioma. Both conserved end residues are part of each CDR3. D genes are given only for firm matches. Not every row has a clone size; where given, it reads once, few, many or a size class.

v_gene,j_gene,len,abundance,d_gene,CDR3nt,CDR3aa
TRBV6-5,TRBJ1-6,15,NA,NA,TGTGCCAGCAGCCGGGGCGGCTACTATAATTCACCCCTCCACTTT,CASSRGGYYNSPLHF
TRBV15,TRBJ1-3,15,NA,NA,TGTGCCACCAGCTTGGAGGGCTCCTCTGGAAACACCATATATTTT,CATSLEGSSGNTIYF
TRBV4-1,TRBJ2-7,14,NA,NA,TGCGCCAGCAGCCCCCAGGCGGTCTCCTACGAGCAGTACTTC,CASSPQAVSYEQYF
TRBV6-5,TRBJ1-1,15,once,NA,TGTGCCAGCAGTTACTCGAGGACAGCATACACTGAAGCTTTCTTT,CASSYSRTAYTEAFF
TRBV6-1,TRBJ1-3,14,NA,TRBD1,TGTGCCAGCAGTGACAGGGGGAAAGGAAACACCATATATTTT,CASSDRGKGNTIYF
TRBV2,TRBJ2-2,13,NA,NA,TGTGCCAGCAGTCGAACGAACACCGGGGAGCTGTTTTTT,CASSRTNTGELFF
TRBV27,TRBJ1-5,16,few,TRBD1,TGTGCCAGCAGTTTACGGGCAGGGGGCTTCAATCAGCCCCAGCATTTT,CASSLRAGGFNQPQHF
TRBV9,TRBJ2-2,15,NA,NA,TGTGCCAGCAGCGTAGAACAGGGGAACACCGGGGAGCTGTTTTTT,CASSVEQGNTGELFF
TRBV4-1,TRBJ1-5,15,NA,NA,TGCGCCAGCAGCCCGGACCCAGGGGGCAATCAGCCCCAGCATTTT,CASSPDPGGNQPQHF
TRBV19,TRBJ2-3,15,NA,TRBD2,TGTGCCAGTAGTATATCGGGGGGAAGCACAGATACGCAGTATTTT,CASSISGGSTDTQYF
TRBV9,TRBJ2-1,15,NA,TRBD2,TGTGCCAGCAGCGCCCTAGCGGGTACCTACAATGAGCAGTTCTTC,CASSALAGTYNEQFF
TRBV7-9,TRBJ2-3,15,few,TRBD1,TGTGCCAGCAGCGCCCGGGACAGGGGGACAGATACGCAGTATTTT,CASSARDRGTDTQYF
TRBV4-1,TRBJ2-7,14,NA,TRBD1,TGCGCCAGCAGCCTAACACAGGGGGCCTACGAGCAGTACTTC,CASSLTQGAYEQYF
TRBV6-5,TRBJ2-2,13,few,NA,TGTGCCAGCAGTTCGGACCATGCCGGGGAGCTGTTTTTT,CASSSDHAGELFF
TRBV5-1,TRBJ2-3,15,NA,TRBD1,TGCGCCAGCAGCTTCGGGACAGGGGGCACAGATACGCAGTATTTT,CASSFGTGGTDTQYF
TRBV27,TRBJ1-1,13,NA,NA,TGTGCCAGCAAGATCAGGGAAAACACTGAAGCTTTCTTT,CASKIRENTEAFF
TRBV6-1,TRBJ1-5,18,NA,TRBD1,TGTGCCAGCAGTGCGACCGGGACAGGGAGCTATAGCAATCAGCCCCAGCATTTT,CASSATGTGSYSNQPQHF
TRBV7-8,TRBJ2-7,13,NA,NA,TGTGCCAGCAGCTTAGACCTGAGCTACGAGCAGTACTTC,CASSLDLSYEQYF
TRBV5-6,TRBJ1-5,15,few,TRBD1,TGTGCCAGCAGCTTGAGGGGACAGGGCAATCAGCCCCAGCATTTT,CASSLRGQGNQPQHF
TRBV5-1,TRBJ2-7,14,NA,TRBD1,TGCGCCAGCAGGGGACAGCCTACCGTCTACGAGCGGTACTTC,CASRGQPTVYERYF
TRBV28,TRBJ1-1,14,NA,NA,TGTGCCAGCAGTTCTTTTGGAGCGAACACTGAAGCTTTCTTT,CASSSFGANTEAFF
TRBV5-1,TRBJ1-2,18,NA,NA,TGCGCCAGCAGCCCCTTCCCCAAGACAGGCTTAGCTAACTATGGCTACACCTTC,CASSPFPKTGLANYGYTF
TRBV5-1,TRBJ2-5,13,NA,NA,TGCGCCAGCAGCTTCGGGACTCAAGGGACCCAGTACTTC,CASSFGTQGTQYF
TRBV5-6,TRBJ1-3,16,NA,NA,TGTGCCAGCAGCCTGGAGGGGGGGCGCATTGGAAACACCATATATTTT,CASSLEGGRIGNTIYF
TRBV5-3,TRBJ2-7,14,once,NA,TGTGCCAGAAGCTTCTTGCTACCTCCCTACGAGCAGTACTTC,CARSFLLPPYEQYF
TRBV28,TRBJ2-3,13,NA,NA,TGTGCCAGCAGGTGGGGGGGCACAGATACGCAGTATTTT,CASRWGGTDTQYF
TRBV5-1,TRBJ2-3,15,NA,TRBD2,TGCGCCAGCAGCTTGGGGACTAGCTACGCAGATACGCAGTATTTT,CASSLGTSYADTQYF
TRBV5-1,TRBJ1-4,18,NA,NA,TGCGCCAGCAGCCCCACCTCCTTCGGGGGCCGCGGGAATGAAAAACTGTTTTTT,CASSPTSFGGRGNEKLFF
TRBV5-6,TRBJ2-5,15,NA,NA,TGTGCCAGCAGCGGGGGTATCGGGGGCCAAGAGACCCAGTACTTC,CASSGGIGGQETQYF
TRBV20-1,TRBJ1-2,11,NA,NA,TGCAGTGCGGATCTAACGGATGGCTACACCTTC,CSADLTDGYTF
TRBV10-1,TRBJ1-1,14,NA,NA,TGCGCCAGCACAATCGGTTTGAGGAACACTGAAGCTTTCTTT,CASTIGLRNTEAFF
TRBV9,TRBJ2-5,16,NA,TRBD1,TGTGCCAGCAGCATGACAGGGGGCGCGGGTCAAGAGACCCAGTACTTC,CASSMTGGAGQETQYF
TRBV14,TRBJ2-2,17,NA,NA,TGTGCCAGCAGCCAACACGAGGGGGTATATGGCCCCGGGGAGCTGTTTTTT,CASSQHEGVYGPGELFF
TRBV11-2,TRBJ1-6,15,NA,NA,TGTGCCAGCAGCGGAGCCCTCCAGTCCTCTTCACCCCTCCACTTT,CASSGALQSSSPLHF
TRBV29-1,TRBJ2-7,17,NA,TRBD2,TGCAGCGTACGCGGGACTAGCGGGGGGGCCAGGTCCTACGAGCAGTACTTC,CSVRGTSGGARSYEQYF
TRBV5-6,TRBJ2-3,17,NA,NA,TGTGCCAGCAGCAGTTTCGTAGGGTCTGGATTCACAGATACGCAGTATTTT,CASSSFVGSGFTDTQYF
TRBV19,TRBJ1-1,15,NA,NA,TGTGCCAGTAGTATAGCAGGCACAGCGAACACTGAAGCTTTCTTT,CASSIAGTANTEAFF
TRBV7-9,TRBJ2-2,12,NA,NA,TGTGCCAGCAGCTACACCGGGGGTCGGGGGTTTTTT,CASSYTGGRGFF
TRBV2,TRBJ1-1,13,few,NA,TGTGCCAGTCACGCTGACCGAAACACTGAAGCTTTCTTT,CASHADRNTEAFF
TRBV19,TRBJ1-1,15,NA,NA,TGTGCCAGTAGTATCTTCTCGACACCGAACACTGAAGCTTTCTTT,CASSIFSTPNTEAFF
TRBV4-2,TRBJ2-4,16,NA,TRBD1,TGTGCCAGCAGCCATGGACAGGGGAAAGGAGAAAACATTCAGTACTTC,CASSHGQGKGENIQYF
TRBV13,TRBJ2-3,17,once,TRBD1,TGTGCCAGCAGCACAAACCCGACAGGGAAGGGGGCAGATACGCAGTATTTT,CASSTNPTGKGADTQYF
TRBV10-2,TRBJ2-7,13,NA,TRBD1,TGCGCCAGCACCAGGACAGGGGCGAGCGAGCAGTACTTC,CASTRTGASEQYF
TRBV5-4,TRBJ2-7,14,NA,NA,TGTGCCAGCAGCTTGGCCAAGGTATCTTACGAGCAGTACTTC,CASSLAKVSYEQYF
TRBV6-1,TRBJ1-4,14,once,TRBD1,TGTGCCAGCAAAAAGGGACAGTCTAATGAAAAACTGTTTTTT,CASKKGQSNEKLFF
TRBV5-1,TRBJ1-2,15,NA,NA,TGCGCCAGCAGCCGAGGCAGCCCGACTAACTATGGCTACACCTTC,CASSRGSPTNYGYTF